Shown below are 15 T cell receptor beta chains from a single sample sequenced in a study of long-term antiretroviral therapy in people with HIV. The immunoSEQ assay was v3.0, run at survey level. Libraries were prepared by immunoSEQ multiplex PCR; TCRdb keeps only in-frame clonotypes and omits some of them. The sample lists 30,000 to 40,000 clones, roughly 87% occurring once. Here the sequenced sample was unsorted PBMCs, taken 1.1 years after starting antiretroviral therapy. Receptors originate from a young man with HIV.

This clone was recorded a few times. The chain joins TRBV6-5 to TRBJ1-6, with D perhaps matching TRBD1 (6 bases). V was shortened by 5 bases and J by 4 bases, with 12 bases between the two germline ends. Germline values: CDR1 MNHEY, CDR2 SVGAGI. The CDR3 sequence is 15 residues long. The DNA for the CDR3 is TGTGCCAGCAGTCCCCCGGGGGCGTATAATTCACCCCTCCACTTT. Its protein product is CASSPPGAYNSPLHF.

The chain is built from TRBV19 and TRBJ2-1; D not certain. This CDR3 contains 12 residues. CDR1 is LNHDA, CDR2 SQIVND, per germline (reference sequence). V dropped 10 bases and J dropped 3 bases, with 10 bases sitting between them. For the CDR3, the DNA is TGTGCCACCGCTACGCTCTACAATGAGCAGTTCTTC. It translates to CATATLYNEQFF.

The chain employs TRBV6-6 and TRBJ2-2; no definite D call. The V end lost 2 bases, the J end lost 2 bases, and 3 bases lay between the germline ends. The V gene's germline CDR1 is MNHNY and CDR2 SVGAGI (reference sequence). The CDR3 runs to 13 residues. This chain's CDR3 is CASSYENTGELFF. CDR3 DNA: TGTGCCAGCAGTTACGAAAACACCGGGGAGCTGTTTTTT.

The chain is built from TRBV5-8 and TRBJ1-3; D is unclear. The CDR3 consists of 15 residues. Germline V gene lookup returns CDR1 SGHTS and CDR2 YDEGEE. With 4 bases removed from V and 0 bases from J, the gap between germline ends came to 11 bases. The chain's CDR3 is CASSPPYSSGNTIYF. For the CDR3, the DNA is TGTGCCAGCAGCCCACCCTACAGCTCTGGAAACACCATATATTTT.

The rearrangement uses TRBV4-3 and TRBJ2-5; D is unclear. Trimming removed 3 bases at V and 1 base at J, with 18 bases between. This CDR3 is built from 17 residues. Germline V gene sequence: CDR1 LGHNA, CDR2 YSLEER. This CDR3 reads CASSQWYSESFQETQYF. In DNA form, the CDR3 reads TGCGCCAGCAGCCAGTGGTACAGCGAAAGTTTCCAAGAGACCCAGTACTTC.

The genes are TRBV9 and TRBJ1-3; 9 bases agree with TRBD1. The germline V gene has CDR1 SGDLS and CDR2 YYNGEE. CDR3 length: 16 residues. Trimming removed 4 bases from V and 5 bases from J; junction bases left unmatched: 10. CDR3 in amino acids: CASSPSDRGNRNTIYF. Written as DNA, the CDR3 is TGTGCCAGCAGCCCCTCGGACAGGGGAAATAGAAACACCATATATTTT. The whole variable domain, filled in from reference TRBV9 and TRBJ1-3, reads DSGVTQTPKHLITATGQRVTLRCSPRSGDLSVYWYQQSLDQGLQFLIQYYNGEERAKGNILERFSAQQFPDLHSELNLSSLELGDSALYFCASSPSDRGNRNTIYFGEGSWLTVV.

The CDR3 nucleotides are TGTGCCAGCAGAAAGTCACAGCCCTACGAGCAGTACTTC. The encoded protein is CASRKSQPYEQYF. The V gene is TRBV6-1, the J gene TRBJ2-7; no clear D. CDR3 size: 13 residues. Trimming left V 6 bases short and J 2 bases short, with 11 bases between. Germline values: CDR1 MNHNS, CDR2 SASEGT.

The sample holds one count of this clone. The chain employs TRBV30 and TRBJ2-1; TRBD2 aligns across 7 bases. This CDR3 is 14 amino acids long. Per the germline V gene, CDR1 is GTSNPN and CDR2 is SVGIG (reference sequence). V dropped 4 bases and J dropped 7; count of bases not matched to a gene: 10. CDR3 nucleotides: TGTGCCTGGAATCGACGGACTAGTGATAATGAGCAGTTCTTC. This translates into CAWNRRTSDNEQFF.

This clone has just a few counts. V gene TRBV7-8 combines with J gene TRBJ1-5; possibly TRBD1 for D (6 bases). The CDR3 length is 15 residues. Germline lookup yields CDR1 SGHVS and CDR2 FQNEAQ. The V end lost 3 bases, the J end lost 0 bases, and 9 bases lay between the germline ends. This chain's CDR3 is CASSFRTDSNQPQHF. The CDR3, as DNA: TGTGCCAGCAGCTTCCGGACAGATAGCAATCAGCCCCAGCATTTT.

The V and J genes are TRBV19 and TRBJ2-3, with TRBD2 matching 12 bases. Per the germline V gene, CDR1 is LNHDA and CDR2 is SQIVND (reference sequence). After removal of 6 bases from V and 0 bases from J, the junction contained 10 bases not matched to a gene. The CDR3 totals 18 residues. The CDR3 spells CASRPRLAGGPSTDTQYF. CDR3 coding DNA: TGTGCCAGTAGGCCGAGGCTAGCGGGAGGGCCTAGCACAGATACGCAGTATTTT.

V usage is TRBV7-2 and J usage is TRBJ2-1, with a weak D call TRBD2 (5 bases). Trimming shortened V by 2 bases and J by 1 base, and 9 bases separated the two germline ends. The CDR3 contains 15 residues. Germline V gives CDR1 SGHTA, CDR2 FQGNSA. This chain's CDR3 is CASSLSLASYNEQFF. Written as DNA, the CDR3 is TGTGCCAGCAGCTTAAGTCTAGCATCCTACAATGAGCAGTTCTTC.

The rearrangement links TRBV18 to TRBJ2-1; possible D gene TRBD1, 6 bases. CDR3 length: 16 amino acids. Germline assignment: CDR1 KGHSH and CDR2 LQKENI. V gave up 5 bases and J gave up 1 base, with 15 bases separating them. For the CDR3, the DNA is TGTGCCAGCTCATCACGTACAGGGTCGTCCTACAATGAGCAGTTCTTC. Translation gives CASSSRTGSSYNEQFF.

This chain connects TRBV7-2 to TRBJ2-3, with 13 positions matching TRBD2. Losses at the gene ends were 5 bases for V and 6 bases for J; bases not matched to a gene: 8. This CDR3 region has 16 residues. Germline lookup yields CDR1 SGHTA and CDR2 FQGNSA. The CDR3 nucleotides read TGTGCCAGCAGCACTGGACTAGCGGGGGCAGGGGATACGCAGTATTTT. Its translation is CASSTGLAGAGDTQYF.

The V and J genes are TRBV19 and TRBJ1-5; D call uncertain. The CDR3 runs to 14 residues. Trimming cost V 3 bases and J 1 base, with 7 bases left between them. In germline, CDR1 is LNHDA, CDR2 SQIVND (reference sequence). CDR3 nucleotide sequence: TGTGCCAGTAGTATGTGGGAGAGCAATCAGCCCCAGCATTTT. This sequence encodes CASSMWESNQPQHF.

The rearrangement joins TRBV7-9 to TRBJ2-6, with a possible D match to TRBD2 (5 bases). The CDR3 has 15 amino acids. The V and J ends lost 3 bases and 3 bases respectively, with 9 bases between them. In germline, CDR1 is SEHNR, CDR2 FQNEAQ (reference sequence). CDR3 amino acids: CASSFEGSGANVLTF. The DNA of the CDR3 is TGTGCCAGCAGCTTCGAAGGGAGTGGGGCCAACGTCCTGACTTTC.